The 12 T cell receptor beta chains below were found in one sample sequenced in a study of immune evolution from preneoplasia to lung adenocarcinoma. The repertoire was sequenced with immunoSEQ multiplex PCR; TCRdb's copy has only in-frame clones and lacks some. The table lists several thousand clones, 45% to 50% of them singletons. Specimen: FFPE normal lung tissue adjacent to the tumor. The receptors derive from a person in their fifties with lung adenocarcinoma.

This clone occurred a few times. V gene TRBV5-4 combines with J gene TRBJ1-1; tentative D call: TRBD1 (5 bases). V was pared by 5 bases and J by 1 base, with 9 bases between. CDR3 length: 13 residues. CDR1 and CDR2 from the germline V gene are SGHNT and YYREEE (reference sequence). In DNA, the CDR3 is TGTGCCAGCAGGCGGGACGGGAACACTGAAGCTTTCTTT. It yields the protein CASRRDGNTEAFF.

This clone is termed hyperexpanded. The V and J genes are TRBV25-1 and TRBJ1-1, with D maybe TRBD1 (5 bases). This CDR3 has 14 amino acids. The V gene's germline CDR1 is MGHDK and CDR2 SYGVNS. With 3 bases removed from V and 3 bases from J, the gap between germline ends came to 11 bases. CDR3 DNA: TGTGCCAGCAGTGATGGGGGGACGGACACTGAAGCTTTCTTT. Amino acid sequence: CASSDGGTDTEAFF.

This clone was picked up a small number of times. This chain connects TRBV16 to TRBJ1-1; D is uncertain. The V end was cut by 0 bases, the J end by 1 base, with 9 bases between. The CDR3 runs to 15 residues. Germline V gene sequence: CDR1 KGHSY, CDR2 FQNENV. CDR3 sequence (DNA): TGTGCCAGCAGCCAATCAGCAGGAGGGAACACTGAAGCTTTCTTT. Translating it yields CASSQSAGGNTEAFF. Together with reference TRBV16 and TRBJ1-1, the CDR3 gives the full variable domain: GEEVAQTPKHLVRGEGQKAKLYCAPIKGHSYVFWYQQVLKNEFKFLISFQNENVFDETGMPKERFSAKCLPNSPCSLEIQATKLEDSAVYFCASSQSAGGNTEAFFGQGTRLTVV.

This clone was seen a few times. The chain couples TRBV6-5 to TRBJ2-7; tentative D call: TRBD2 (5 bases). This CDR3 contains 14 residues. V was clipped by 6 bases and J by 5 bases, with 17 bases between them. CDR1 is MNHEY, CDR2 SVGAGI, per germline. CDR3 amino acids: CASSYRDQVDEQYF. The CDR3 DNA sequence: TGTGCCAGCAGCTACCGGGATCAGGTGGACGAGCAGTACTTC.

The chain carries TRBV30 and TRBJ1-1; perhaps TRBD1 as D (6 bases). The CDR3 extends over 14 amino acids. The germline gives CDR1 GTSNPN, CDR2 SVGIG (reference sequence). V lost 2 bases and J lost 0, with 10 bases in between. The CDR3 here is CAWSPGVLNTEAFF. In nucleotides, the CDR3 is TGTGCCTGGAGTCCAGGGGTGCTGAACACTGAAGCTTTCTTT.

This chain connects TRBV30 to TRBJ1-1; no clear D gene. CDR3 length: 11 residues. V lost 7 bases, J lost 4 bases, and 10 bases lay in between. The germline CDR1 and CDR2 sequences are GTSNPN and SVGIG (reference sequence). CDR3 sequence (DNA): TGTGCCTCCACTCGAGTCACTGAAGCTTTCTTT. It yields the protein CASTRVTEAFF.

The V and J genes are TRBV4-1 and TRBJ2-2, with D perhaps matching TRBD2 (6 bases). CDR3 length: 15 residues. The V gene lost 5 bases and the J gene lost 2 bases, with 12 bases spanning the gap. Germline-derived CDR1 and CDR2 are MGHRA and YSYEKL. CDR3 region: CASSRRETNTGELFF. The CDR3 region has the DNA TGCGCCAGCAGCAGGAGGGAGACCAACACCGGGGAGCTGTTTTTT.

This clone is deemed large. The chain couples TRBV19 to TRBJ2-7; 7 bases map to TRBD2. The CDR3 contains 15 residues. CDR1 is LNHDA, CDR2 SQIVND, per germline (reference sequence). V lost 1 base, J lost 5 bases, and 8 bases stayed unmatched. The CDR3 reads CASSIVGGRANEQYF. The CDR3 DNA reads as TGTGCCAGTAGTATAGTTGGCGGGAGAGCCAACGAGCAGTACTTC.

The chain is built from TRBV7-9 and TRBJ2-1, with 14 bases that match TRBD2. CDR1 SEHNR and CDR2 FQNEAQ come from the germline V gene (reference sequence). The CDR3 totals 16 residues. V gave up 6 bases and J gave up 9 bases; unmatched junction bases: 10. The CDR3 region is CASSPRLAGGRGEQFF. The CDR3 DNA sequence: TGTGCCAGCAGTCCGAGACTAGCGGGAGGGCGCGGTGAGCAGTTCTTC.

The chain employs TRBV10-3 and TRBJ2-3; 9 bases agree with TRBD2. With V trimmed by 2 bases and J by 2 bases, 5 bases remained unmatched. CDR1 is ENHRY, CDR2 SYGVKD, per germline. The CDR3 extends over 16 amino acids. The CDR3 coding sequence is TGTGCCATCAGTGAGGAACTAGCGGGCCTCACAGATACGCAGTATTTT. Protein: CAISEELAGLTDTQYF.

J is TRBJ1-2 and V is TRBV11-2, with TRBD1 identical over 7 bases. CDR1 is SGHAT, CDR2 FQNNGV, per germline. The length of the CDR3 is 16 residues. V lost 1 base and J lost 2; bases outside the gene matches: 7. CDR3 DNA sequence: TGTGCCAGCAGCTTAGCCCCCACGACAGGGAACTATGGCTACACCTTC. Translation: CASSLAPTTGNYGYTF.

The V gene is TRBV9, the J gene TRBJ1-1, with TRBD1 matching 7 bases. The germline CDR1 and CDR2 sequences are SGDLS and YYNGEE. After removal of 4 bases from V and 2 bases from J, the junction contained 14 bases not matched to a gene. The CDR3 length is 17 residues. The CDR3 DNA is TGTGCCAGCAGCCCTCTAGGGCAGGGGGACCTAAACACTGAAGCTTTCTTT. Translated, it gives CASSPLGQGDLNTEAFF. Combining the CDR3 with reference TRBV9 and TRBJ1-1 gives the whole variable domain DSGVTQTPKHLITATGQRVTLRCSPRSGDLSVYWYQQSLDQGLQFLIQYYNGEERAKGNILERFSAQQFPDLHSELNLSSLELGDSALYFCASSPLGQGDLNTEAFFGQGTRLTVV.